The 26 T cell receptor beta chains presented below share a single source sample, sequenced in a study of shared T cell receptors in the human thymus (dated by TCRdb to about 2021). Library generation was performed with the immunoSEQ multiplex PCR assay. TCRdb took this table from immuneACCESS and kept in-frame rearrangements with V and J called. Such tables lack part of the clones; where checked against another copy, unresolved V genes explain under half of the gap, and the rest is unexplained. The sample table lists 500,000 to 550,000 clones, approximately 80% of them with a count of one. Of the sample, about 0.014% falls within the top ten clones. This sample also appeared in a second study, on human thymus T cells.

Sequenced sample: thymocytes. The source is a boy under two years old with a congenital heart defect. Donor details come from another sample of the same person, matched by shared clones.

The chain has TRBV18 and TRBJ2-1, with TRBD2 as a possible D gene (5 bases). V was clipped by 0 bases and J by 4 bases, with 13 bases between them. The CDR3 loop spans 16 amino acids. Germline values: CDR1 KGHSH, CDR2 LQKENI. In DNA form, the CDR3 reads TGTGCCAGCTCACCACCTTCCTATAGCGTATACAATGAGCAGTTCTTC. Protein sequence: CASSPPSYSVYNEQFF.

V is TRBV2 and J is TRBJ2-3; TRBD2 aligns across 8 bases. V was pared by 2 bases and J by 1 base, with 2 bases of the junction left unmatched. The germline V gene encodes CDR1 SNHLY and CDR2 FYNNEI. The CDR3 is 15 amino acids. CDR3: CASSELLAGTDTQYF. In DNA form, the CDR3 reads TGTGCCAGCAGTGAACTACTAGCGGGCACAGATACGCAGTATTTT.

The chain uses TRBV30 and TRBJ2-6; TRBD2 matches 8 bases. The CDR3 loop spans 15 amino acids. Looked up from germline, CDR1 is GTSNPN and CDR2 is SVGIG (reference sequence). After removal of 4 bases from V and 2 bases from J, the junction contained 4 bases not matched to a gene. DNA of the CDR3: TGTGCCTGGATGGGCGGGGGGACTGGGGCCAACGTCCTGACTTTC. Its protein product is CAWMGGGTGANVLTF.

This clone was detected once. The chain is built from TRBV6-1 and TRBJ2-7; 8 nucleotides line up with TRBD1. The CDR3 contains 16 residues. Losses at the gene ends were 4 bases for V and 5 bases for J; bases not matched to a gene: 13. Germline V lookup: CDR1 MNHNS, CDR2 SASEGT. The CDR3 DNA reads as TGTGCCAGCAGTGTGGACGAACAGGGGGGTCGCGACGAGCAGTACTTC. Amino acids: CASSVDEQGGRDEQYF.

This clone was counted a few times. This chain links TRBV11-3 with TRBJ1-2, with D tentatively TRBD1 (5 bases). The V gene's germline CDR1 is SGHNT and CDR2 YENEEA. V lost 4 bases and J lost 5, with 11 bases in between. CDR3 length equals 13 residues. The CDR3 nucleotides read TGTGCCAGCAGCTCCGGGGGAGCATATGGCTACACCTTC. Protein product: CASSSGGAYGYTF.

The chain recombines TRBV4-1 with TRBJ1-1; tentative D call: TRBD1 (5 bases). The CDR3 is 15 amino acids. With 3 bases removed from V and 7 bases from J, the gap between germline ends came to 18 bases. Germline CDR1 MGHRA, CDR2 YSYEKL. The CDR3 DNA is TGCGCCAGCAGCCACCCCTTCGGACAACCCTATGAAGCTTTCTTT. The encoded protein is CASSHPFGQPYEAFF.

This clone was found a few times. The V gene is TRBV5-4, the J gene TRBJ1-4; the match to TRBD1 covers 12 bases. V shed 4 bases and J 8 bases; nucleotides not matched to a gene: 3. The CDR3 length is 14 residues. From germline, CDR1 is SGHNT and CDR2 YYREEE (reference sequence). The DNA of the CDR3 is TGTGCCAGCAGCGCCGGGACAGGGGGCGAAAAACTGTTTTTT. This gives the protein CASSAGTGGEKLFF.

The chain has TRBV23-1 and TRBJ2-1, with TRBD2 as a possible D gene (6 bases). TRBV23-1 is classed as an ORF, of uncertain function. The germline V and J ends were trimmed by 0 bases and 3 bases, with 15 bases remaining between them. The CDR3 has 17 residues. The CDR3 region has the DNA TGCGCCAGCAGTCAATCATCCGGGACTCCAAACTACAATGAGCAGTTCTTC. Protein: CASSQSSGTPNYNEQFF.

CDR3 bases: TGTGCCAGCAGCCATAGACTAGCGGGAGGCCGCGTGGAGACCCAGTACTTC. It specifies CASSHRLAGGRVETQYF. The chain has TRBV7-2 and TRBJ2-5, with TRBD2 identical over 13 bases. The germline V gene has CDR1 SGHTA and CDR2 FQGNSA. This CDR3 region has 17 residues. J lost 5 bases, V lost 5 bases, and 11 bases had no gene match.

This chain connects TRBV4-2 to TRBJ2-1; possible D gene TRBD2, 5 bases. Per the germline V gene, CDR1 is LGHNA and CDR2 is YNFKEQ. Trimming shortened V by 0 bases and J by 3 bases, and 9 bases separated the two germline ends. The length of the CDR3 is 15 residues. This CDR3 reads CASSQDRTRYNEQFF. In nucleotides, the CDR3 is TGTGCCAGCAGCCAAGACAGGACTCGCTACAATGAGCAGTTCTTC.

V is TRBV29-1 and J is TRBJ2-5; 8 bases match TRBD2. V lost 6 bases and J lost 7; bases outside the gene matches: 16. CDR1 is SQVTM and CDR2 is ANQGSEA in the germline V gene. This CDR3 is built from 15 residues. CDR3 region: CSVWGAGGPPGTQYF. The DNA for the CDR3 is TGCAGCGTCTGGGGTGCGGGAGGCCCTCCAGGGACCCAGTACTTC.

This clone was seen a single time. The gene calls are TRBV2 and TRBJ2-7; 7 bases line up with TRBD1. With V trimmed by 6 bases and J by 2 bases, 10 bases remained unmatched. CDR3 length: 15 residues. Looked up from germline, CDR1 is SNHLY and CDR2 is FYNNEI. The CDR3 coding sequence is TGTGCCAGCAGCGGAACAGTGGGGACAGCCTACGAGCAGTACTTC. It translates to CASSGTVGTAYEQYF.

This clone was recorded only once. V is TRBV10-2 and J is TRBJ2-3; TRBD2 matches 8 bases. This CDR3 is built from 19 residues. Germline V gene sequence: CDR1 WSHSY, CDR2 SAAADI. The V and J ends lost 7 bases and 1 base, in that order; junction bases with no gene match: 19. CDR3 sequence: CASTKKESSGPMGTDTQYF. In nucleotides, the CDR3 is TGCGCCAGCACTAAGAAAGAGTCTAGCGGGCCAATGGGCACAGATACGCAGTATTTT.

The chain has TRBV6-1 and TRBJ2-1; 7 nucleotides match TRBD2. This CDR3 contains 14 residues. V trimming: 6 bases; J trimming: 6 bases; junction bases outside the gene matches: 8. CDR1 MNHNS and CDR2 SASEGT come from the germline V gene. CDR3: CASSPGTKTNEQFF. For the CDR3, the DNA is TGTGCCAGCAGCCCCGGGACTAAGACCAATGAGCAGTTCTTC.

This clone has only one observation. The rearrangement joins TRBV15 to TRBJ2-1; 10 nucleotides align to TRBD2. Per the germline V gene, CDR1 is LNHNV and CDR2 is YYDKDF (reference sequence). V lost 5 bases to trimming and J lost 0 bases; unmatched junction nucleotides: 13. This CDR3 has 19 amino acids. The CDR3 reads CATSHPSGRSPSSYNEQFF. The CDR3 DNA reads TGTGCCACCAGCCACCCTAGCGGGAGATCCCCCAGCTCCTACAATGAGCAGTTCTTC.

J is TRBJ1-5 and V is TRBV19; unclear D gene. Germline loops: CDR1 LNHDA, CDR2 SQIVND (reference sequence). CDR3 length equals 14 residues. V dropped 5 bases and J dropped 3 bases, with 11 bases sitting between them. The CDR3 loop is CASSPRRDNQPQHF. CDR3 DNA: TGTGCCAGTAGTCCCCGACGGGACAATCAGCCCCAGCATTTT. Full variable domain (outside the CDR3, taken from reference TRBV19 and TRBJ1-5): DGGITQSPKYLFRKEGQNVTLSCEQNLNHDAMYWYRQDPGQGLRLIYYSQIVNDFQKGDIAEGYSVSREKKESFPLTVTSAQKNPTAFYLCASSPRRDNQPQHFGDGTRLSIL.

This chain joins TRBV28 and TRBJ1-2, with D unclear. This CDR3 region has 16 residues. Germline-derived CDR1 and CDR2 are MDHEN and SYDVKM. V shed 2 bases and J shed 3 bases, with 16 bases lying between them. CDR3 sequence reads: CASSLSRARVDYGYTF. The CDR3 DNA is TGTGCCAGCAGTTTAAGCCGAGCTCGAGTTGACTATGGCTACACCTTC.

The J gene is TRBJ2-7, the V gene TRBV7-8; 8 nucleotides match TRBD1. This CDR3 contains 15 residues. CDR1 and CDR2 (germline): SGHVS, FQNEAQ. The V segment lost 6 bases and the J segment 1 base; nucleotides outside the gene matches: 8. CDR3 coding DNA: TGTGCCAGCAGTTTGACCGACAGGGGATCCTACGAGCAGTACTTC. Translation gives CASSLTDRGSYEQYF.

The V and J genes are TRBV18 and TRBJ1-1, with D maybe TRBD1 (5 bases). Trimming took off 1 base at V and 1 base at J, with 16 bases between the two ends. The germline V gene encodes CDR1 KGHSH and CDR2 LQKENI. The CDR3 totals 17 residues. CDR3 sequence: CASSPLKNQGKNTEAFF. The DNA of the CDR3 is TGTGCCAGCTCACCACTAAAGAATCAGGGAAAGAACACTGAAGCTTTCTTT.

The chain combines TRBV6-4 with TRBJ2-1; 7 bases line up with TRBD2. The CDR3 loop spans 15 amino acids. Germline V lookup: CDR1 MRHNA, CDR2 SNTAGT. V trimming: 0 bases; J trimming: 5 bases; junction bases outside the gene matches: 4. As DNA, the CDR3 is TGTGCCAGCAGTGACTCGTGGGAGGGAAACAATGAGCAGTTCTTC. Translation: CASSDSWEGNNEQFF.

The chain links TRBV7-8 to TRBJ2-7; 9 bases are shared with TRBD1. The CDR3 is 15 residues long. The trim removed 5 bases at V and 3 bases at J, leaving 8 bases unmatched. The germline V gene has CDR1 SGHVS and CDR2 FQNEAQ. DNA of the CDR3: TGTGCCAGCAGCGTGGACAGGGGCCGACTCTACGAGCAGTACTTC. It is translated as CASSVDRGRLYEQYF.

This clone came up a few times. The chain joins TRBV6-4 to TRBJ2-1, with TRBD2 as a possible D gene (6 bases). The CDR3 loop spans 16 amino acids. The V and J ends lost 5 bases and 0 bases respectively, with 14 bases between them. Germline CDR1 is MRHNA and CDR2 is SNTAGT. CDR3: CASSLLAPSSYNEQFF. CDR3 in DNA: TGTGCCAGCAGTCTACTAGCCCCGAGCTCCTACAATGAGCAGTTCTTC.

The V and J genes are TRBV28 and TRBJ1-5; D is possibly TRBD1 (6 bases). Germline lookup yields CDR1 MDHEN and CDR2 SYDVKM. This CDR3 is built from 15 residues. Trimming removed 5 bases from V and 4 bases from J, with 15 bases in between. As DNA, the CDR3 is TGTGCCAGCAGTCCCCACAGGGAGTGGAATCAGCCCCAGCATTTT. It translates to CASSPHREWNQPQHF.

The chain is built from TRBV6-5 and TRBJ2-7; D is unresolved. The V end lost 2 bases, the J end lost 5 bases, and 19 bases lay between the germline ends. The CDR3 contains 16 residues. Per the germline V gene, CDR1 is MNHEY and CDR2 is SVGAGI. For the CDR3, the DNA is TGTGCCAGCAGTTACGCCCAAGCTGCGAGAGAGCACGAGCAGTACTTC. It is translated as CASSYAQAAREHEQYF.

The chain employs TRBV4-3 and TRBJ1-3; a weak D match, TRBD1 (6 bases). Trimming removed 5 bases from V and 3 bases from J, with 14 bases in between. From germline, CDR1 is LGHNA and CDR2 YSLEER. The CDR3 covers 15 residues. The CDR3 sequence: CASSSFRGGGNTIYF. The CDR3 nucleotides are TGCGCCAGCAGCTCTTTCAGGGGCGGTGGAAACACCATATATTTT.

V usage is TRBV19 and J usage is TRBJ1-5; D possibly corresponds to TRBD1 (6 bases). V lost 3 bases and J lost 4, with 13 bases in between. The CDR3 is 15 amino acids. Germline V lookup: CDR1 LNHDA, CDR2 SQIVND (reference sequence). DNA for the CDR3: TGTGCCAGTAGTATCGGTCAGGGGTGGAATCAGCCCCAGCATTTT. Amino acids: CASSIGQGWNQPQHF.